Below, 27 T cell receptor beta chains from the same sample are listed, as sequenced in a study of T cell changes during pregnancy in multiple sclerosis. Sequenced by immunoSEQ multiplex PCR; TCRdb stores in-frame clones only, minus some. The data hold under 130,000 clones, with just over 90% observed a single time. The sample in question was peripheral blood, obtained after pregnancy. The receptors were sampled from a female donor with multiple sclerosis, enrolled in a pregnancy study.

The V call is TRBV11-2, the J call TRBJ2-1; a weak D match, TRBD1 (5 bases). V was trimmed by 5 bases and J by 5 bases, leaving 13 bases between them. In germline, CDR1 is SGHAT, CDR2 FQNNGV. The CDR3 loop spans 14 amino acids. CDR3 in amino acids: CASSIPTANNEQFF. DNA of the CDR3: TGTGCCAGCAGCATACCGACAGCCAACAATGAGCAGTTCTTC.

V usage is TRBV9 and J usage is TRBJ1-1, with D possibly TRBD1 on 5 matching bases. Germline values: CDR1 SGDLS, CDR2 YYNGEE. The V gene lost 0 bases and the J gene lost 4 bases, with 10 bases spanning the gap. The CDR3 spans 14 residues. The CDR3 DNA reads TGTGCCAGCAGCGTAGATGGAGGGGCCACTGAAGCTTTCTTT. It encodes CASSVDGGATEAFF. Filled out from reference TRBV9 and TRBJ1-1, the complete variable domain reads DSGVTQTPKHLITATGQRVTLRCSPRSGDLSVYWYQQSLDQGLQFLIQYYNGEERAKGNILERFSAQQFPDLHSELNLSSLELGDSALYFCASSVDGGATEAFFGQGTRLTVV.

The rearrangement joins TRBV13 to TRBJ1-3; D gene unclear. Germline CDR1 reads PRHDT; CDR2 reads FYEKMQ (reference sequence). Between the trimmed V and J ends, which lost 5 bases and 0 bases, there was a span of 11 bases. This CDR3 spans 15 amino acids. In DNA, the CDR3 is TGTGCCAGCAGCCTCCCCACAGTCTCTGGAAACACCATATATTTT. This translates into CASSLPTVSGNTIYF.

This clone has a single count. J is TRBJ2-3 and V is TRBV5-6; D gene uncertain. CDR3 size: 16 residues. Germline CDR1 is SGHDT and CDR2 is YYEEEE. V shed 2 bases and J shed 2 bases, with 15 bases lying between them. This CDR3 is CASSLMSPEYTDTQYF. The CDR3 region has the DNA TGTGCCAGCAGCTTAATGTCCCCCGAGTACACAGATACGCAGTATTTT.

The rearrangement uses TRBV4-1 and TRBJ2-7, with TRBD1 matching 7 bases. The CDR3 sequence is 14 residues long. The germline gives CDR1 MGHRA, CDR2 YSYEKL. After removal of 1 base from V and 3 bases from J, the junction contained 3 bases not matched to a gene. The CDR3 sequence is CASSQGQGNYEQYF. CDR3 bases: TGCGCCAGCAGCCAAGGACAGGGCAACTACGAGCAGTACTTC.

This chain uses TRBV5-1 with TRBJ2-5, with D possibly being TRBD2 (5 bases). V was trimmed by 0 bases and J by 3 bases, leaving 9 bases between them. The CDR3 runs 14 residues. Germline lookup yields CDR1 SGHRS and CDR2 YFSETQ. The DNA for the CDR3 is TGCGCCAGCAGCTTGGGAGGGAATGAAGAGACCCAGTACTTC. Protein: CASSLGGNEETQYF.

There are a few counts of this clone. J is TRBJ2-7 and V is TRBV5-6; 8 nucleotides align to TRBD1. This CDR3 region has 14 residues. Germline V gene sequence: CDR1 SGHDT, CDR2 YYEEEE. Losses at the gene ends were 4 bases for V and 6 bases for J; bases not matched to a gene: 9. The CDR3 sequence is CASSTWTGFTEQYF. In DNA, the CDR3 is TGTGCCAGCAGCACCTGGACAGGGTTTACCGAGCAGTACTTC.

The chain employs TRBV2 and TRBJ2-7; 11 bases are a match to TRBD2. The CDR3 is made up of 17 amino acids. Germline CDR1 SNHLY, CDR2 FYNNEI. V gave up 6 bases and J gave up 2 bases; unmatched junction bases: 12. CDR3 region: CASSIGSGGVDPYEQYF. The CDR3 DNA reads TGTGCCAGCAGCATTGGTAGCGGGGGGGTCGACCCCTACGAGCAGTACTTC.

The rearrangement joins TRBV9 to TRBJ2-7; D might be TRBD1 (6 bases). V lost 4 bases and J 6 bases, leaving 14 bases between the germline ends. The CDR3 consists of 13 residues. CDR1 is SGDLS, CDR2 YYNGEE, per germline. The CDR3: CASSQIGGREQYF. The CDR3, as DNA: TGTGCCAGCAGCCAGATAGGGGGTCGCGAGCAGTACTTC. The full variable domain, rest sourced from reference TRBV9 and TRBJ2-7, is DSGVTQTPKHLITATGQRVTLRCSPRSGDLSVYWYQQSLDQGLQFLIQYYNGEERAKGNILERFSAQQFPDLHSELNLSSLELGDSALYFCASSQIGGREQYFGPGTRLTVT.

This clone was observed once. The chain links TRBV4-1 to TRBJ2-1; the D gene is possibly TRBD2 (7 bases). Germline CDR1 is MGHRA and CDR2 is YSYEKL. The CDR3 has 15 residues. V was pared by 1 base and J by 4 bases, with 11 bases between. CDR3 residues: CASSQGGGDYNEQFF. DNA for the CDR3: TGCGCCAGCAGCCAAGGAGGGGGGGATTACAATGAGCAGTTCTTC.

This chain joins TRBV11-3 and TRBJ2-1, with unresolved D. Germline V lookup: CDR1 SGHNT, CDR2 YENEEA. The length of the CDR3 is 11 residues. The ends were cut back, 3 bases at V and 7 bases at J, with 4 bases in the middle. CDR3 sequence reads: CASSFGNEQFF. CDR3 coding DNA: TGTGCCAGCAGCTTCGGGAATGAGCAGTTCTTC.

The J gene is TRBJ1-6, the V gene TRBV5-1; D is uncertain. Deletions cut 4 bases from V and 0 bases from J, with 14 bases between. Germline-derived CDR1 and CDR2 are SGHRS and YFSETQ. This CDR3 has 17 amino acids. CDR3 in DNA: TGCGCCAGCAGCCTCAGAGAGCCTAGCTCCTATAATTCACCCCTCCACTTT. Amino acids: CASSLREPSSYNSPLHF.

V and J are TRBV27 and TRBJ2-1; 11 bases align to TRBD1. The CDR3 consists of 13 residues. Per germline, CDR1 MNHEY and CDR2 SMNVEV (reference sequence). J lost 7 bases, V lost 5 bases, and 1 base had no gene match. The CDR3 sequence: CASSGDRGNEQFF. Written as DNA, the CDR3 is TGTGCCAGCAGTGGGGACAGGGGGAATGAGCAGTTCTTC.

V is TRBV13 and J is TRBJ2-2, with 10 bases aligning to TRBD1. With 2 bases clipped from V and 4 bases from J, the junction kept 4 bases outside the gene matches. CDR3 length: 16 residues. In germline, CDR1 is PRHDT, CDR2 FYEKMQ (reference sequence). In DNA form, the CDR3 reads TGTGCCAGCAGCTTAAGACAGGGGGCCTTCACCGGGGAGCTGTTTTTT. Its protein product is CASSLRQGAFTGELFF.

The chain recombines TRBV27 with TRBJ1-1; D gene ambiguous. CDR3 length: 13 residues. Germline V gene sequence: CDR1 MNHEY, CDR2 SMNVEV (reference sequence). The V end was cut by 0 bases, the J end by 6 bases, with 8 bases between. CDR3 in amino acids: CASSLSSGAEAFF. CDR3 nucleotide sequence: TGTGCCAGCAGTTTATCGAGCGGGGCTGAAGCTTTCTTT.

This clone appeared a single time. The chain combines TRBV9 with TRBJ2-7, with 8 bases fitting TRBD2. Germline values: CDR1 SGDLS, CDR2 YYNGEE. The CDR3 spans 15 residues. V gave up 4 bases and J gave up 0 bases; unmatched junction bases: 6. CDR3: CASSQSGGSSYEQYF. The CDR3 bases are TGTGCCAGCAGCCAGAGCGGGGGTAGCTCCTACGAGCAGTACTTC.

This clone occurred once. This chain links TRBV5-1 with TRBJ1-1; perhaps TRBD1 as D (6 bases). The length of the CDR3 is 16 residues. Germline V gene sequence: CDR1 SGHRS, CDR2 YFSETQ. The V end was cut by 4 bases, the J end by 0 bases, with 16 bases between. CDR3 sequence (DNA): TGCGCCAGCAGCCCAACAGGGCCTCCCATGAACACTGAAGCTTTCTTT. Translated, it gives CASSPTGPPMNTEAFF.

V and J are TRBV5-1 and TRBJ2-1; D is possibly TRBD1 (6 bases). Germline V gene data show CDR1 as SGHRS and CDR2 as YFSETQ. The CDR3 consists of 14 residues. V was cut by 0 bases and J by 4 bases, with 8 bases left in between. The CDR3: CASSLEGQYNEQFF. For the CDR3, the DNA is TGCGCCAGCAGCTTGGAAGGACAGTACAATGAGCAGTTCTTC.

The genes are TRBV15 and TRBJ1-4, with 7 bases aligning to TRBD1. Germline V gene sequence: CDR1 LNHNV, CDR2 YYDKDF (reference sequence). V shed 4 bases and J 3 bases; nucleotides not matched to a gene: 5. The CDR3 is 15 amino acids. CDR3 DNA sequence: TGTGCCACCAGCAACCGGGACAGCTCTAATGAAAAACTGTTTTTT. This encodes CATSNRDSSNEKLFF.

The chain employs TRBV7-2 and TRBJ2-7, with D perhaps TRBD1 (6 bases). CDR1 and CDR2 (germline): SGHTA, FQGNSA. Trimming pared 5 bases from V and 0 bases from J, leaving 20 bases between. CDR3 length: 17 residues. This CDR3 is CASSRPLRDIGSYEQYF. The CDR3 DNA reads TGTGCCAGCAGCCGCCCACTCCGGGACATCGGCTCCTACGAGCAGTACTTC.

This chain joins TRBV5-1 and TRBJ2-1, with no clear D. The CDR3 is made up of 13 amino acids. Trimming left V 3 bases short and J 5 bases short, with 9 bases between. Germline CDR1 reads SGHRS; CDR2 reads YFSETQ. Here the CDR3 reads CASSSDTHNEQFF. The CDR3 nucleotides are TGCGCCAGCAGCTCCGACACTCACAATGAGCAGTTCTTC.

The count of this clone is one. The chain employs TRBV30 and TRBJ2-2; no clear D gene. Germline CDR1 is GTSNPN and CDR2 is SVGIG (reference sequence). This CDR3 has 14 residues. V was pared by 0 bases and J by 3 bases, with 8 bases between. The CDR3 loop is CAWSVGLYTGELFF. The CDR3 DNA reads as TGTGCCTGGAGTGTGGGCCTTTACACCGGGGAGCTGTTTTTT.

The V gene is TRBV5-4, the J gene TRBJ2-7; the match to TRBD2 covers 7 bases. After removal of 5 bases from V and 3 bases from J, the junction contained 5 bases not matched to a gene. The CDR3 is 13 residues long. CDR1 is SGHNT and CDR2 is YYREEE in the germline V gene (reference sequence). The CDR3 coding sequence is TGTGCCAGCAGTTCGGGGGGTATCTACGAGCAGTACTTC. It specifies CASSSGGIYEQYF.

The chain combines TRBV2 with TRBJ1-6, with 10 bases lining up with TRBD1. With V trimmed by 8 bases and J by 10 bases, 8 bases remained unmatched. The CDR3 runs 14 residues. Germline V CDR1 and CDR2: SNHLY, FYNNEI. The CDR3: CASGRGQGISPLHF. Written as DNA, the CDR3 is TGTGCCAGCGGGAGGGGACAGGGGATCTCACCCCTCCACTTT.

The gene calls are TRBV6-5 and TRBJ1-2; TRBD1 is a possible D gene (6 bases). CDR3 length: 16 amino acids. V was clipped by 2 bases and J by 7 bases, with 20 bases between them. CDR1 is MNHEY, CDR2 SVGAGI, per germline. The CDR3 DNA reads TGTGCCAGCAGTTACATGGGACCGACACAGGGCGGTGGCTACACCTTC. It specifies CASSYMGPTQGGGYTF.

This sequence joins TRBV6-1 and TRBJ1-5, with D tentatively TRBD1 (6 bases). V gave up 2 bases and J gave up 4 bases, with 9 bases separating them. The V gene's germline CDR1 is MNHNS and CDR2 SASEGT. The CDR3 has 14 residues. For the CDR3, the DNA is TGTGCCAGCAGTGAATGGACAGCAAATCAGCCCCAGCATTTT. Residues: CASSEWTANQPQHF.

The gene calls are TRBV29-1 and TRBJ1-5; unclear D gene. Germline CDR1 is SQVTM and CDR2 is ANQGSEA. The ends were cut back, 5 bases at V and 4 bases at J, with 18 bases in the middle. The CDR3 runs 15 residues. In nucleotides, the CDR3 is TGCAGCGTTAGGGAGGCCAGAGGAAGTAATCAGCCCCAGCATTTT. Amino acids: CSVREARGSNQPQHF.